Shown below are 27 T cell receptor beta chains from a single sample sequenced in a study of blood T cell repertoires in COVID-19. Sequencing used immunoSEQ multiplex PCR; TCRdb keeps in-frame clones, though not all of them. The data contain about 190,000 clones, around nine tenths of them seen just once; the ten biggest clones take up around 1.1%. What was sequenced was peripheral blood. The receptor source for this set is a young man with acute or convalescent COVID-19.

V gene TRBV7-8 combines with J gene TRBJ1-1; 8 positions agree with TRBD1. Germline-derived CDR1 and CDR2 are SGHVS and FQNEAQ. The CDR3 length is 13 residues. V dropped 5 bases and J dropped 1; count of bases not matched to a gene: 0. The CDR3 DNA reads as TGTGCCAGCAGCACAGGGGGGAACACTGAAGCTTTCTTT. Its translation is CASSTGGNTEAFF.

The V call is TRBV4-2, the J call TRBJ2-7; TRBD2 matches at 8 bases. After removal of 2 bases from V and 3 bases from J, the junction contained 6 bases not matched to a gene. The germline V gene has CDR1 LGHNA and CDR2 YNFKEQ. The CDR3 covers 15 residues. The CDR3 coding sequence is TGTGCCAGCAGCCAACGGAGCGGGAGTGGCTACGAGCAGTACTTC. Encoded protein: CASSQRSGSGYEQYF.

This clone was counted only a few times. The chain is built from TRBV7-9 and TRBJ2-2; 10 bases match TRBD1. This CDR3 has 15 residues. Germline assignment: CDR1 SEHNR and CDR2 FQNEAQ (reference sequence). The trim removed 6 bases at V and 6 bases at J, leaving 7 bases unmatched. The CDR3: CASRKDRGLSGELFF. The CDR3 DNA reads as TGTGCCAGCAGAAAGGACAGGGGGTTGTCCGGGGAGCTGTTTTTT.

The rearrangement joins TRBV19 to TRBJ1-1, with a tentative D call TRBD1 (6 bases). This CDR3 contains 14 residues. Trimming stripped 7 bases from V and 0 bases from J, with 12 bases between. Germline-derived CDR1 and CDR2 are LNHDA and SQIVND (reference sequence). The CDR3, as DNA: TGTGCCAGTAACCAGGGGTGGATGAACACTGAAGCTTTCTTT. The encoded protein is CASNQGWMNTEAFF.

The chain combines TRBV5-5 with TRBJ1-5; D possibly corresponds to TRBD1 (5 bases). The germline V and J ends were trimmed by 4 bases and 1 base, with 12 bases remaining between them. This CDR3 has 15 amino acids. Germline V gene lookup returns CDR1 SGHKS and CDR2 YYEKEE (reference sequence). The CDR3 loop is CASSGNGGSNQPQHF. Written as DNA, the CDR3 is TGTGCCAGCAGCGGGAATGGGGGGAGCAATCAGCCCCAGCATTTT.

The chain combines TRBV18 with TRBJ2-6, with 9 bases aligning to TRBD1. V lost 6 bases to trimming and J lost 2 bases; unmatched junction nucleotides: 8. The CDR3 covers 17 residues. Germline values: CDR1 KGHSH, CDR2 LQKENI. CDR3 in amino acids: CASSLSGTGTGANVLTF. CDR3 nucleotides: TGTGCCAGCTCTTTATCCGGGACAGGGACTGGGGCCAACGTCCTGACTTTC.

CDR3 in DNA: TGTGCCGCCCACGATGCAGGCACTGAAGCTTTCTTT. Protein sequence: CAAHDAGTEAFF. V and J are TRBV10-3 and TRBJ1-1; the D is unclear. The CDR3 length is 12 residues. V was cut by 11 bases and J by 4 bases, with 14 bases left in between. Germline CDR1 reads ENHRY; CDR2 reads SYGVKD.

The chain joins TRBV4-1 to TRBJ1-1; D ambiguous. Between the trimmed V and J ends, which lost 2 bases and 2 bases, there was a span of 9 bases. In germline, CDR1 is MGHRA, CDR2 YSYEKL. The CDR3 sequence is 14 residues long. For the CDR3, the DNA is TGCGCCAGCAGCCAACCAAACAGAAACACTGAAGCTTTCTTT. Its translation is CASSQPNRNTEAFF.

The J gene is TRBJ2-5, the V gene TRBV5-1; 10 bases map to TRBD2. The CDR3 consists of 15 residues. Per the germline V gene, CDR1 is SGHRS and CDR2 is YFSETQ. Trimming removed 2 bases from V and 5 bases from J; junction bases left unmatched: 6. CDR3 DNA: TGCGCCAGCAGCTTCCTAGCGGGAGTTGGGGAGACCCAGTACTTC. Translation gives CASSFLAGVGETQYF.

The chain recombines TRBV2 with TRBJ2-4; TRBD1 might be the D (5 bases). The CDR3 extends over 13 amino acids. Germline V gene sequence: CDR1 SNHLY, CDR2 FYNNEI. V gave up 5 bases and J gave up 5 bases, with 10 bases separating them. The CDR3 bases are TGTGCCAGCAGTAATGAAGGGGAAAACATTCAGTACTTC. Protein sequence: CASSNEGENIQYF. Complete variable domain (other parts from reference TRBV2 and TRBJ2-4): EPEVTQTPSHQVTQMGQEVILRCVPISNHLYFYWYRQILGQKVEFLVSFYNNEISEKSEIFDDQFSVERPDGSNFTLKIRSTKLEDSAMYFCASSNEGENIQYFGAGTRLSVL.

The V and J genes are TRBV25-1 and TRBJ2-1; D unresolved. Germline V gene sequence: CDR1 MGHDK, CDR2 SYGVNS. The CDR3 sequence is 12 residues long. Trimming removed 0 bases at V and 10 bases at J, with 7 bases between. CDR3 protein: CASSEYIREQFF. CDR3 nucleotide sequence: TGTGCCAGCAGTGAATATATACGGGAGCAGTTCTTC.

This clone was detected once. The rearrangement links TRBV7-2 to TRBJ2-1; D is possibly TRBD1 (6 bases). V shed 2 bases and J shed 8 bases, with 13 bases lying between them. From germline, CDR1 is SGHTA and CDR2 FQGNSA. CDR3 length: 14 amino acids. CDR3 coding DNA: TGTGCCAGCAGCTTAATGGGTGGGGGCGATGAGCAGTTCTTC. Protein product: CASSLMGGGDEQFF.

The chain employs TRBV28 and TRBJ1-2; D unclear. In germline, CDR1 is MDHEN, CDR2 SYDVKM. Trimming cost V 3 bases and J 3 bases, with 2 bases left between them. CDR3 size: 11 residues. In DNA, the CDR3 is TGTGCCAGCAGTTTCGACTATGGCTACACCTTC. The encoded protein is CASSFDYGYTF.

This chain joins TRBV9 and TRBJ2-5; 9 bases agree with TRBD2. Looked up from germline, CDR1 is SGDLS and CDR2 is YYNGEE. V trimming: 4 bases; J trimming: 5 bases; junction bases outside the gene matches: 6. This CDR3 spans 14 amino acids. CDR3 sequence (DNA): TGTGCCAGCAGCCCCAAGGGACTAGCTGAGACCCAGTACTTC. It encodes CASSPKGLAETQYF.

This chain links TRBV6-5 with TRBJ1-2, with a tentative D call TRBD1 (5 bases). Germline V lookup: CDR1 MNHEY, CDR2 SVGAGI. This CDR3 comprises 13 residues. Trimming stripped 6 bases from V and 1 base from J, with 9 bases between. CDR3 nucleotide sequence: TGTGCCAGCAGCGTACAGGTTAACTATGGCTACACCTTC. This codes for CASSVQVNYGYTF.

This clone was seen once. The chain uses TRBV27 and TRBJ2-5; TRBD1 agrees at 9 bases. After removal of 0 bases from V and 2 bases from J, the junction contained 1 base not matched to a gene. Germline CDR1 MNHEY, CDR2 SMNVEV (reference sequence). The CDR3 contains 15 residues. The CDR3 loop is CASSLSGTGQETQYF. The CDR3, as DNA: TGTGCCAGCAGTTTATCGGGGACAGGGCAAGAGACCCAGTACTTC.

This chain links TRBV28 with TRBJ2-5; weak D call: TRBD1 (6 bases). V was pared by 9 bases and J by 4 bases, with 12 bases between. Looked up from germline, CDR1 is MDHEN and CDR2 is SYDVKM. The length of the CDR3 is 12 residues. The CDR3 DNA reads TGTGCCAGTACAGGGTTCGGAGAGACCCAGTACTTC. The encoded protein is CASTGFGETQYF. The full variable domain, completed using reference TRBV28 and TRBJ2-5, is DVKVTQSSRYLVKRTGEKVFLECVQDMDHENMFWYRQDPGLGLRLIYFSYDVKMKEKGDIPEGYSVSREKKERFSLILESASTNQTSMYLCASTGFGETQYFGPGTRLLVL.

The chain combines TRBV6-5 with TRBJ1-1; D not certain. V was pared by 7 bases and J by 4 bases, with 16 bases between. This CDR3 comprises 14 residues. Germline loops: CDR1 MNHEY, CDR2 SVGAGI. CDR3 residues: CASTVPGPGTEAFF. In nucleotides, the CDR3 is TGTGCCAGCACCGTACCTGGGCCCGGCACTGAAGCTTTCTTT.

CDR3 DNA: TGCGCCAGCAGTGACGGAGGGAGTCGGGATACGCAGTATTTT. Its protein is CASSDGGSRDTQYF. The chain carries TRBV10-1 and TRBJ2-3, with a tentative D call TRBD2 (6 bases). CDR3 size: 14 residues. V was shortened by 3 bases and J by 6 bases, with 13 bases between the two germline ends. CDR1 and CDR2 from the germline V gene are WNHNN and SYGVQD (reference sequence).

The genes are TRBV28 and TRBJ1-2; TRBD1 agrees at 9 bases. In germline, CDR1 is MDHEN, CDR2 SYDVKM. The CDR3 is 15 amino acids. The trim removed 5 bases at V and 1 base at J, leaving 5 bases unmatched. CDR3 loop: CASSPWTGDNYGYTF. The CDR3 DNA follows: TGTGCCAGCAGTCCCTGGACAGGGGATAACTATGGCTACACCTTC.

V is TRBV2 and J is TRBJ1-5; the match to TRBD1 covers 10 bases. CDR3 length: 12 residues. Losses at the gene ends were 7 bases for V and 12 bases for J; bases not matched to a gene: 6. Germline CDR1 and CDR2: SNHLY and FYNNEI. The CDR3 DNA reads as TGTGCCAGCAAGACCGACAGGGGGCTCCAGCATTTT. The encoded protein is CASKTDRGLQHF. Looking up the rest from reference TRBV2 and TRBJ1-5 gives the full variable domain: EPEVTQTPSHQVTQMGQEVILRCVPISNHLYFYWYRQILGQKVEFLVSFYNNEISEKSEIFDDQFSVERPDGSNFTLKIRSTKLEDSAMYFCASKTDRGLQHFGDGTRLSIL.

The V gene is TRBV19, the J gene TRBJ1-1, with D hard to call. This CDR3 has 12 residues. Per the germline V gene, CDR1 is LNHDA and CDR2 is SQIVND (reference sequence). V lost 2 bases and J 8 bases, leaving 9 bases between the germline ends. CDR3 sequence reads: CASSISGREAFF. CDR3 sequence (DNA): TGTGCCAGTAGTATATCTGGCAGGGAAGCTTTCTTT.

This clone was seen only once. The chain recombines TRBV30 with TRBJ2-3; TRBD1 matches at 9 bases. The germline CDR1 and CDR2 sequences are GTSNPN and SVGIG (reference sequence). V gave up 7 bases and J gave up 4 bases; unmatched junction bases: 12. The CDR3 runs 15 residues. The CDR3 DNA reads TGTGCCTTTAACCATTACAGGGGGCGGGCAGATACGCAGTATTTT. Translating it yields CAFNHYRGRADTQYF.

The chain uses TRBV7-2 and TRBJ2-6; no clear D. V lost 0 bases to trimming and J lost 1 base, with 13 bases between them. Germline assignment: CDR1 SGHTA and CDR2 FQGNSA. This CDR3 has 18 amino acids. The CDR3 DNA reads as TGTGCCAGCAGCTTAGCGGCCCTCCTAGGATCTGGGGCCAACGTCCTGACTTTC. Residues: CASSLAALLGSGANVLTF.

The genes are TRBV5-6 and TRBJ2-6, with D hard to call. The CDR3 is 17 residues long. Trimming removed 4 bases at V and 3 bases at J, with 17 bases between. From germline, CDR1 is SGHDT and CDR2 YYEEEE. The CDR3 loop is CASSRIGVPRGANVLTF. The DNA for the CDR3 is TGTGCCAGCAGCCGAATCGGAGTACCGCGTGGGGCCAACGTCCTGACTTTC. The whole variable domain, remainder taken from reference TRBV5-6 and TRBJ2-6, is DAGVTQSPTHLIKTRGQQVTLRCSPKSGHDTVSWYQQALGQGPQFIFQYYEEEERQRGNFPDRFSGHQFPNYSSELNVNALLLGDSALYLCASSRIGVPRGANVLTFGAGSRLTVL.

This chain uses TRBV18 with TRBJ1-2; D call uncertain. The CDR3 extends over 12 amino acids. The V and J ends lost 3 bases and 7 bases respectively, with 9 bases between them. In germline, CDR1 is KGHSH, CDR2 LQKENI. The CDR3 nucleotides are TGTGCCAGCTCACCTTTAGAGGGTGGCTACACCTTC. Protein sequence: CASSPLEGGYTF.

The J gene is TRBJ2-1, the V gene TRBV29-1, with D possibly being TRBD2 (6 bases). This CDR3 has 14 amino acids. V shed 7 bases and J shed 4 bases, with 17 bases lying between them. Germline V gene data show CDR1 as SQVTM and CDR2 as ANQGSEA. DNA for the CDR3: TGCAGCGCCACTGGGAGGACCCAATACAATGAGCAGTTCTTC. This sequence encodes CSATGRTQYNEQFF.